The T cell receptor (beta chain) under discussion was sequenced for a study of T-cell reconstitution after alpha-beta-depleted transplantation in children. There are many counts of this clonotype. Antigen specificity is unknown. Between the trimmed V and J ends, which lost 2 bases and 5 bases, there was a span of 8 bases. Germline V gene data show CDR1 as SGHRS and CDR2 as YFSETQ. The CDR3 is made up of 12 amino acids. The authors prepared the TCRbeta library with unique molecular identifiers. MiXCR, applied by TCRdb to the PCR reads, yields one record per CDR3 protein. The sample contains about 290,000 distinct CDR3 sequences, around 9.1% of which appear only once. Findings of the study overall: Reportedly, alpha-beta T cells present about two months post-transplant originated from several hundred expanded clones of graft origin.

This specimen was PBMCs, taken before TCRalphabeta/CD19-depleted stem cell transplant. The gene calls are TRBV5-1 and TRBJ2-7; the D gene is possibly TRBD1 (6 bases). This receptor was obtained from a boy under three years old with acute myeloid leukemia, due to receive a stem cell transplant. This CDR3 reads CASSFDRNEQYF. CDR3 DNA sequence: TGCGCCAGCAGCTTCGACAGGAACGAGCAGTACTTC. The variable domain in full, with the rest retrieved from reference TRBV5-1 and TRBJ2-7, is KAGVTQTPRYLIKTRGQQVTLSCSPISGHRSVSWYQQTPGQGLQFLFEYFSETQRNKGNFPGRFSGRQFSNSRSEMNVSTLELGDSALYLCASSFDRNEQYFGPGTRLTVT.